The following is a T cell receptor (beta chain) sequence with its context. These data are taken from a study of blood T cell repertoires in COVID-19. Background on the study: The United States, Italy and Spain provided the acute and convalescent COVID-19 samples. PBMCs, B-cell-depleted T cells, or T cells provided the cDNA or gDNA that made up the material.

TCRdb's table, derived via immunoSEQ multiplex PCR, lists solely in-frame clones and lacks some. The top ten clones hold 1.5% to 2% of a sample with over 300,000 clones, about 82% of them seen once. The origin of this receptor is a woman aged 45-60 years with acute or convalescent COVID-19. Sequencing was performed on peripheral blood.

CDR3: CASSQGQGGVNQPQHF. The CDR3 coding sequence is TGCGCCAGCAGCCAAGGACAGGGGGGGGTCAATCAGCCCCAGCATTTT. The chain couples TRBV4-1 to TRBJ1-5; 9 bases map to TRBD1. V shed 1 base and J 3 bases; nucleotides not matched to a gene: 4. Germline CDR1 MGHRA, CDR2 YSYEKL. The length of the CDR3 is 16 residues.